Shown below are 12 T cell receptor beta chains from a single sample sequenced in a study of T cell repertoires in cytomegalovirus infection. MiXCR, run by TCRdb on the reads, gives a single entry per CDR3 protein. The sample consists of hundreds of thousands of distinct CDR3 sequences, around 35% of them appearing once. Their target antigens are unknown. The source was cultured PBMCs, collected from culture after CMV antigen stimulation. The receptors originated from a human donor in good health (CMV status not recorded). Some clones in this sample may be carry-over from other donors' samples.

At least ten counts were recorded for this clonotype. The chain uses TRBV7-8 and TRBJ2-1; possibly TRBD2 for D (6 bases). Germline assignment: CDR1 SGHVS and CDR2 FQNEAQ. V was clipped by 2 bases and J by 0 bases, with 23 bases between them. There are 20 residues in the CDR3. The CDR3 bases are TGTGCCAGCAGCTTAAGGGTAGCGGCCGCGCTACGGAGCTCCTACAATGAGCAGTTCTTC. Its protein is CASSLRVAAALRSSYNEQFF. Looking up the rest from reference TRBV7-8 and TRBJ2-1 gives the full variable domain: GAGVSQSPRYKVAKRGQDVALRCDPISGHVSLFWYQQALGQGPEFLTYFQNEAQLDKSGLPSDRFFAERPEGSVSTLKIQRTQQEDSAVYLCASSLRVAAALRSSYNEQFFGPGTRLTVL.

V gene TRBV19 combines with J gene TRBJ2-7; 11 bases fit TRBD1. CDR1 and CDR2 (germline): LNHDA, SQIVND (reference sequence). With V trimmed by 6 bases and J by 7 bases, 11 bases remained unmatched. CDR3 size: 15 residues. The CDR3 reads CASRPDRGRPEEQYF. The DNA for the CDR3 is TGTGCCAGTAGACCGGACAGGGGGCGACCCGAGGAGCAGTACTTC.

The DNA of the CDR3 is TGCAGTGCTAGAGATAGGGCCCTCAGCTCTGGAAACACCATATATTTT. Residues: CSARDRALSSGNTIYF. The gene calls are TRBV20-1 and TRBJ1-3; the D is unclear. The ends were cut back, 0 bases at V and 0 bases at J, with 12 bases in the middle. This CDR3 spans 16 amino acids. Germline CDR1 and CDR2: DFQATT and SNEGSKA (reference sequence).

In its sample, this clonotype was seen once. The chain carries TRBV18 and TRBJ2-7; D possibly corresponds to TRBD2 (5 bases). The germline gives CDR1 KGHSH, CDR2 LQKENI. This CDR3 has 16 residues. Trimming removed 3 bases from V and 2 bases from J, with 17 bases in between. This chain's CDR3 is CASSPAGRESTYEQYF. Here the CDR3 DNA reads TGTGCCAGCTCACCCGCCGGTAGGGAGAGCACCTACGAGCAGTACTTC.

This clonotype showed up just a few times. This chain connects TRBV6-2 or TRBV6-3 to TRBJ1-1, with a possible D match to TRBD1 (6 bases). The CDR3 runs to 19 residues. Trimming stripped 3 bases from V and 1 base from J, with 24 bases between. Germline CDR1 and CDR2: MNHEY and SVGEGT. In DNA form, the CDR3 reads TGTGCCAGCAGTTATACCCTCCTTGTTCCGCACAGGGCGAACACTGAAGCTTTCTTT. Residues: CASSYTLLVPHRANTEAFF.

The V gene is TRBV5-1, the J gene TRBJ1-6; no firm D call. The germline CDR1 and CDR2 sequences are SGHRS and YFSETQ. Trimming took 5 bases from V and 6 from J, leaving 6 bases between them. CDR3 length: 12 amino acids. The CDR3 coding sequence is TGCGCCAGCAGACAGATTAATTCACCCCTCCACTTT. It yields the protein CASRQINSPLHF.

This clonotype has just a few counts. The chain couples TRBV7-8 to TRBJ1-2, with 7 bases matching TRBD1. The CDR3 contains 16 residues. Germline V CDR1 and CDR2: SGHVS, FQNEAQ. V shed 1 base, J shed 4 bases, and the junction held 9 bases outside the gene matches. The CDR3 DNA reads TGTGCCAGCAGCTTAGTCCGACAGGGCGATATCTATGGCTACACCTTC. Translated: CASSLVRQGDIYGYTF.

V is TRBV20-1 and J is TRBJ1-1, with D possibly matching TRBD1 (5 bases). The CDR3 is 14 amino acids. The germline V gene encodes CDR1 DFQATT and CDR2 SNEGSKA (reference sequence). Trimming left V 0 bases short and J 8 bases short, with 16 bases between. The DNA of the CDR3 is TGCAGTGCTAGAGACCGCCTGGTGGGGGGGGAAGCTTTCTTT. Translating it yields CSARDRLVGGEAFF.

The V and J genes are TRBV5-5 and TRBJ2-2; D is undetermined. CDR1 and CDR2 from the germline V gene are SGHKS and YYEKEE (reference sequence). The CDR3 has 16 residues. Trimming removed 4 bases at V and 0 bases at J, with 13 bases between. CDR3 DNA: TGTGCCAGCAGCACCCAGGAACTCGCGAACACCGGGGAGCTGTTTTTT. Its protein is CASSTQELANTGELFF. The complete variable domain, with remaining parts taken from reference TRBV5-5 and TRBJ2-2, reads DAGVTQSPTHLIKTRGQQVTLRCSPISGHKSVSWYQQVLGQGPQFIFQYYEKEERGRGNFPDRFSARQFPNYSSELNVNALLLGDSALYLCASSTQELANTGELFFGEGSRLTVL.

This chain joins TRBV5-6 and TRBJ2-3; D is possibly TRBD2 (5 bases). CDR3 length: 13 residues. Trimming removed 7 bases from V and 1 base from J, with 10 bases in between. Germline values: CDR1 SGHDT, CDR2 YYEEEE. CDR3 DNA: TGTGCCAGCCAAGCGGACGGCACAGATACGCAGTATTTT. The encoded protein is CASQADGTDTQYF.

V usage is TRBV11-2 and J usage is TRBJ2-7, with a possible D match to TRBD1 (6 bases). The CDR3 runs 14 residues. CDR1 and CDR2 from the germline V gene are SGHAT and FQNNGV. Between the trimmed V and J ends, which lost 9 bases and 4 bases, there was a span of 19 bases. CDR3 bases: TGTGCCAGTCAAAGAGGGGGAGAAAAGTACGAGCAGTACTTC. As protein: CASQRGGEKYEQYF. The entire variable domain, with the rest obtained from reference TRBV11-2 and TRBJ2-7, is as follows: EAGVAQSPRYKIIEKRQSVAFWCNPISGHATLYWYQQILGQGPKLLIQFQNNGVVDDSQLPKDRFSAERLKGVDSTLKIQPAKLEDSAVYLCASQRGGEKYEQYFGPGTRLTVT.

The J gene is TRBJ2-1, the V gene TRBV18; D not certain. Trimming removed 0 bases from V and 12 bases from J, with 6 bases in between. The CDR3 extends over 11 amino acids. Germline V gene data show CDR1 as KGHSH and CDR2 as LQKENI. CDR3 residues: CASSPPIGQFF. In DNA, the CDR3 is TGTGCCAGCTCACCACCTATCGGGCAGTTCTTC.